This TCR beta chain was identified in a study of T cells in Graves' hyperthyroidism and ophthalmopathy. The TCR beta CDR3 regions underwent amplification using RNA transcripts as the source. First-round RT-PCR with HTBI primers amplified the TCR CDR3 region. TCRdb reprocessed the multiplex PCR reads via MiXCR and lists one record per CDR3 protein. The profile shows about 840,000 distinct CDR3 sequences, more than 30% of them singletons. Lactation, pregnancy, other autoimmune disease or uncontrolled infection excluded patients. The table lists this clonotype with many counts. The antigen remains undetermined. Points from the study as a whole: Researchers report that a 13 V-J model separated ophthalmopathy from stable hyperthyroidism.

Sequencing input: blood. The TCR sequence derives from a man younger than 35 with Graves' hyperthyroidism.

The CDR3 sequence is CSARHRYEQYF. CDR3 in DNA: TGCAGTGCACGACACCGCTACGAGCAGTACTTC. The rearrangement uses TRBV20-1 and TRBJ2-7; no reliable D call. Between the trimmed V and J ends, which lost 6 bases and 3 bases, there was a span of 9 bases. The CDR3 has 11 amino acids. The V gene's germline CDR1 is DFQATT and CDR2 SNEGSKA (reference sequence).